A single sample is the source of the 16 T cell receptor beta chains below, sequenced in a study of blood T cell repertoires in COVID-19. Clones were sequenced by immunoSEQ multiplex PCR, and TCRdb holds only the in-frame ones, with some missing. The sample contains 450,000 or so clones, roughly nine tenths of which appear only once. The sequencing sample was made of peripheral blood. These receptors originate from a man aged 18-30 years with COVID-19, enrolled during active disease.

This sequence joins TRBV30 and TRBJ1-2; D is ambiguous. V was clipped by 0 bases and J by 7 bases, with 12 bases between them. The CDR3 is 13 residues long. Germline V gene sequence: CDR1 GTSNPN, CDR2 SVGIG (reference sequence). The CDR3: CAWSVSSLSGYTF. The DNA of the CDR3 is TGTGCCTGGAGTGTAAGTAGCCTCTCTGGCTACACCTTC. The full variable domain, rest sourced from reference TRBV30 and TRBJ1-2, is SQTIHQWPATLVQPVGSPLSLECTVEGTSNPNLYWYRQAAGRGLQLLFYSVGIGQISSEVPQNLSASRPQDRQFILSSKKLLLSDSGFYLCAWSVSSLSGYTFGSGTRLTVV.

V usage is TRBV6-1 and J usage is TRBJ1-5; D is ambiguous. The ends were cut back, 1 base at V and 0 bases at J, with 10 bases in the middle. Germline V CDR1 and CDR2: MNHNS, SASEGT. This CDR3 has 16 amino acids. CDR3 sequence (DNA): TGTGCCAGCAGTGAAGTGCGGAGAAATAGCAATCAGCCCCAGCATTTT. This translates into CASSEVRRNSNQPQHF.

The chain links TRBV6-5 to TRBJ2-2; D possibly corresponds to TRBD2 (5 bases). From germline, CDR1 is MNHEY and CDR2 SVGAGI. Trimming pared 6 bases from V and 0 bases from J, leaving 11 bases between. This CDR3 spans 15 amino acids. CDR3 nucleotide sequence: TGTGCCAGCAGAAAAGCGGTCGCGAACACCGGGGAGCTGTTTTTT. Amino acids: CASRKAVANTGELFF.

This chain joins TRBV21-1 and TRBJ2-5; TRBD2, the table's D call, lacks a check against the DNA. TRBV21-1 is listed as a pseudogene. This CDR3 has 17 residues. CDR3 DNA sequence: TGTGCCAGCAGCACGCGGGTGGAGCGGGGCTATCAAGAGACCCAGTACTTC. This codes for CASSTRVERGYQETQYF.

This chain joins TRBV10-1 and TRBJ2-7; 8 bases line up with TRBD2. V was clipped by 1 base and J by 2 bases; unmatched bases: 1. CDR3 length: 14 residues. Germline lookup yields CDR1 WNHNN and CDR2 SYGVQD (reference sequence). As DNA, the CDR3 is TGCGCCAGCAGTGAGTACGGGGGGGCCTACGAGCAGTACTTC. Protein product: CASSEYGGAYEQYF.

The gene calls are TRBV11-3 and TRBJ2-5, with D maybe TRBD1 (5 bases). CDR1 is SGHNT and CDR2 is YENEEA in the germline V gene. The CDR3 length is 14 residues. Trimming left V 1 base short and J 2 bases short, with 8 bases between. CDR3 nucleotides: TGTGCCAGCAGCTTAGCGACAGAACAAGAGACCCAGTACTTC. It yields the protein CASSLATEQETQYF.

The rearrangement joins TRBV5-4 to TRBJ2-1, with 11 bases matching TRBD2. The CDR3 covers 17 residues. V lost 4 bases to trimming and J lost 5 bases; unmatched junction nucleotides: 11. Germline V gene data show CDR1 as SGHNT and CDR2 as YYREEE (reference sequence). CDR3 DNA sequence: TGTGCCAGCAGCGCCATCCTACTAGCGGGGGACAACAATGAGCAGTTCTTC. Amino acids: CASSAILLAGDNNEQFF.

The CDR3 DNA reads as TGTGCCAGCAGCCCCGGGCCAGAGGGTAATTTGGAGTTCTTC. Encoded protein: CASSPGPEGNLEFF. The V gene is TRBV5-4, the J gene TRBJ2-1; the D gene is possibly TRBD2 (5 bases). Germline lookup yields CDR1 SGHNT and CDR2 YYREEE (reference sequence). The germline V and J ends were trimmed by 4 bases and 14 bases, with 22 bases remaining between them. This CDR3 region has 14 residues.

This chain joins TRBV5-1 and TRBJ2-3, with TRBD2 identical over 15 bases. The germline gives CDR1 SGHRS, CDR2 YFSETQ. There are 18 residues in the CDR3. V shed 2 bases, J shed 3 bases, and the junction held 7 bases outside the gene matches. CDR3 amino acids: CASSLGLAGGPFTDTQYF. CDR3 in DNA: TGCGCCAGCAGCTTAGGACTAGCGGGAGGGCCTTTTACAGATACGCAGTATTTT.

V usage is TRBV10-1 and J usage is TRBJ1-6, with 8 bases aligning to TRBD1. V lost 2 bases, J lost 12 bases, and 6 bases stayed unmatched. Germline V gene data show CDR1 as WNHNN and CDR2 as SYGVQD (reference sequence). There are 14 residues in the CDR3. CDR3 nucleotide sequence: TGCGCCAGCAGTGAGAGAGGACAGGGTCAACCCCTCCACTTT. This gives the protein CASSERGQGQPLHF.

The V gene is TRBV10-2, the J gene TRBJ1-2; TRBD1 matches 7 bases. The germline V gene has CDR1 WSHSY and CDR2 SAAADI. V lost 6 bases, J lost 5 bases, and 6 bases stayed unmatched. CDR3 length equals 13 residues. CDR3 protein: CASSATGDYGYTF. The DNA for the CDR3 is TGCGCCAGCAGCGCCACAGGGGATTATGGCTACACCTTC.

The chain joins TRBV19 to TRBJ2-7, with 7 bases identical to TRBD2. This CDR3 has 15 amino acids. Germline lookup yields CDR1 LNHDA and CDR2 SQIVND (reference sequence). Trimming removed 5 bases from V and 0 bases from J; junction bases left unmatched: 7. CDR3 sequence: CASSWGRDVSYEQYF. In nucleotides, the CDR3 is TGTGCCAGTAGTTGGGGGAGGGACGTCTCCTACGAGCAGTACTTC. The complete variable domain, with remaining parts taken from reference TRBV19 and TRBJ2-7, reads DGGITQSPKYLFRKEGQNVTLSCEQNLNHDAMYWYRQDPGQGLRLIYYSQIVNDFQKGDIAEGYSVSREKKESFPLTVTSAQKNPTAFYLCASSWGRDVSYEQYFGPGTRLTVT.

V usage is TRBV19 and J usage is TRBJ2-6, with D possibly TRBD1 on 6 matching bases. The CDR3 is made up of 16 amino acids. CDR1 and CDR2 from the germline V gene are LNHDA and SQIVND (reference sequence). Trimming removed 7 bases at V and 0 bases at J, with 13 bases between. CDR3 nucleotide sequence: TGTGCCAGTATTAGGACAGAAAGCTCTGGGGCCAACGTCCTGACTTTC. Amino acids: CASIRTESSGANVLTF.

The chain recombines TRBV6-1 with TRBJ2-1; TRBD2 matches at 16 bases. The trim removed 1 base at V and 5 bases at J, leaving 2 bases unmatched. The CDR3 covers 17 residues. Germline values: CDR1 MNHNS, CDR2 SASEGT. CDR3 in amino acids: CASSEGGTSGRDNEQFF. DNA of the CDR3: TGTGCCAGCAGTGAAGGGGGGACTAGCGGGAGGGACAATGAGCAGTTCTTC.

The chain recombines TRBV5-4 with TRBJ2-5, with 7 bases fitting TRBD2. Germline CDR1 and CDR2: SGHNT and YYREEE (reference sequence). With V trimmed by 4 bases and J by 3 bases, 6 bases remained unmatched. The CDR3 totals 14 residues. DNA for the CDR3: TGTGCCAGCAGCCCTGGGGGGGGTGAAGAGACCCAGTACTTC. This gives the protein CASSPGGGEETQYF.

This clone was counted once. V and J are TRBV6-6 and TRBJ2-7; D not certain. Trimming took off 4 bases at V and 0 bases at J, with 4 bases between the two ends. The germline V gene has CDR1 MNHNY and CDR2 SVGAGI (reference sequence). The CDR3 is 12 residues long. The CDR3 DNA sequence: TGTGCCAGCAGTTCCAACTCCTACGAGCAGTACTTC. This encodes CASSSNSYEQYF.